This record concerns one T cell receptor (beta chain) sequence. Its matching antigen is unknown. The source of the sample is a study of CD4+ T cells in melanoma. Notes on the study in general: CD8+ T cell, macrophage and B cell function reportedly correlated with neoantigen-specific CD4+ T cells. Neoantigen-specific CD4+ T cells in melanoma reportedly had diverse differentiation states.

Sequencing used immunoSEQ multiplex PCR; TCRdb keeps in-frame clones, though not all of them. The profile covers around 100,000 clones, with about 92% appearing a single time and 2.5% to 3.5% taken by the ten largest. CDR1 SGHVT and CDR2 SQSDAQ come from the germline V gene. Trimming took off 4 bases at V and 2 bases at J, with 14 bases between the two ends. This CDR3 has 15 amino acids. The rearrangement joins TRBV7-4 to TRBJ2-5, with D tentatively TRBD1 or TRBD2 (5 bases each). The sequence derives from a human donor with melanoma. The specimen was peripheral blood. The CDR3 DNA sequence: TGTGCCAGCAGCTATGGGGGACGGGGACAAGAGACCCAGTACTTC. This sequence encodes CASSYGGRGQETQYF.